The 20 T cell receptor beta chains given below trace back to one sample, sequenced in a study of cytomegalovirus exposure and HLA in healthy donors. PCR primers comprised 60 Vbeta and 13 Jbeta primers. TCRdb's copy holds only in-frame clones and misses some; the assay was immunoSEQ multiplex PCR. The repertoire consists of fewer than 110,000 clones, with roughly 70% occurring once and the leading ten covering 10%. Sequencing input: PBMCs. Receptors originate from a man over 45 in good health and CMV-seronegative.

The CDR3: CASSFRSTNEKLFF. CDR3 DNA sequence: TGTGCCAGCAGTTTTAGAAGCACTAATGAAAAACTGTTTTTT. V gene TRBV28 combines with J gene TRBJ1-4; D is unclear. The V gene lost 3 bases and the J gene lost 2 bases, with 7 bases spanning the gap. Germline values: CDR1 MDHEN, CDR2 SYDVKM. The CDR3 totals 14 residues.

The V and J genes are TRBV4-1 and TRBJ2-5; 8 bases are a match to TRBD2. CDR1 is MGHRA and CDR2 is YSYEKL in the germline V gene. V lost 1 base and J lost 4; bases outside the gene matches: 8. This CDR3 has 16 amino acids. The CDR3: CASSQAGGTRTETQYF. The DNA for the CDR3 is TGCGCCAGCAGCCAAGCTGGGGGGACTAGGACAGAGACCCAGTACTTC.

The rearrangement joins TRBV19 to TRBJ2-7, with 10 bases aligning to TRBD1. V dropped 6 bases and J dropped 7; count of bases not matched to a gene: 6. This CDR3 region has 13 residues. Per the germline V gene, CDR1 is LNHDA and CDR2 is SQIVND (reference sequence). The CDR3 reads CASRGQGTGEQYF. CDR3 coding DNA: TGTGCCAGTAGGGGACAGGGGACGGGAGAGCAGTACTTC.

The table lists this clone with a few counts. The rearrangement uses TRBV7-6 and TRBJ2-1; 7 nucleotides agree with TRBD1. The CDR3 sequence is 15 residues long. The V gene end was trimmed by 0 bases and the J gene end by 5 bases; junction bases not matched to a gene: 4. CDR1 is SGHVS and CDR2 is FNYEAQ in the germline V gene. The CDR3 DNA reads TGTGCCAGCAGCTTAGCCAGGACAGGTCACAATGAGCAGTTCTTC. Encoded protein: CASSLARTGHNEQFF.

The rearrangement uses TRBV28 and TRBJ2-7; 8 bases agree with TRBD1. The CDR3 length is 14 residues. The V gene's germline CDR1 is MDHEN and CDR2 SYDVKM. V was pared by 11 bases and J by 5 bases, with 14 bases of the junction left unmatched. The CDR3 here is CAVHRGQGLHEQYF. CDR3 bases: TGTGCCGTACACCGCGGACAGGGCCTCCACGAGCAGTACTTC.

J is TRBJ2-3 and V is TRBV5-8, with a tentative D call TRBD2 (6 bases). The CDR3 contains 14 residues. The V gene lost 3 bases and the J gene lost 2 bases, with 10 bases spanning the gap. In germline, CDR1 is SGHTS, CDR2 YDEGEE. CDR3 protein: CASSYGGDTDTQYF. DNA for the CDR3: TGTGCCAGCAGCTACGGCGGGGACACAGATACGCAGTATTTT.

The gene calls are TRBV19 and TRBJ2-5; TRBD2 agrees at 9 bases. This CDR3 region has 15 residues. J lost 5 bases, V lost 5 bases, and 9 bases had no gene match. In germline, CDR1 is LNHDA, CDR2 SQIVND (reference sequence). CDR3 in DNA: TGTGCCAGTAGTCCCTTAGCGGGAGACGGGGAGACCCAGTACTTC. Protein product: CASSPLAGDGETQYF.

This sequence joins TRBV2 and TRBJ1-4; the D gene is possibly TRBD1 (6 bases). The CDR3 is 15 amino acids. Germline CDR1 and CDR2: SNHLY and FYNNEI. Trimming removed 8 bases at V and 0 bases at J, with 13 bases between. CDR3 in DNA: TGTGCCAGCGGAACAGGGCCCGCAACTAATGAAAAACTGTTTTTT. It translates to CASGTGPATNEKLFF.

This chain links TRBV5-1 with TRBJ2-1; 8 nucleotides line up with TRBD2. This CDR3 has 19 amino acids. V lost 2 bases to trimming and J lost 4 bases; unmatched junction nucleotides: 17. From germline, CDR1 is SGHRS and CDR2 YFSETQ. The CDR3 sequence: CASSLVPPLSGSGYNEQFF. CDR3 DNA: TGCGCCAGCAGCTTAGTCCCCCCCCTAAGCGGGAGTGGTTACAATGAGCAGTTCTTC.

V is TRBV18 and J is TRBJ2-3, with TRBD2 matching over 9 bases. The trim removed 6 bases at V and 5 bases at J, leaving 12 bases unmatched. CDR1 and CDR2 (germline): KGHSH, LQKENI. This CDR3 has 16 residues. The CDR3 coding sequence is TGTGCCAGCTCTCAAAGGCAGCGGGGGGAAAAAGATACGCAGTATTTT. It codes for CASSQRQRGEKDTQYF.

The CDR3 reads CASSHRGRGGPQHF. The DNA for the CDR3 is TGTGCCAGTAGCCACAGGGGAAGAGGGGGTCCCCAGCATTTT. The chain employs TRBV19 and TRBJ1-5; 7 nucleotides align to TRBD1. Germline CDR1 and CDR2: LNHDA and SQIVND (reference sequence). The V gene end was trimmed by 6 bases and the J gene end by 10 bases; junction bases not matched to a gene: 12. This CDR3 region has 14 residues.

The V call is TRBV4-3, the J call TRBJ2-2; TRBD2 matches at 7 bases. CDR3 size: 17 residues. The V and J ends lost 6 bases and 5 bases, in that order; junction bases with no gene match: 15. Looked up from germline, CDR1 is LGHNA and CDR2 is YSLEER. The CDR3 sequence: CASSPFSGVGRTGELFF. In DNA form, the CDR3 reads TGCGCCAGCAGTCCTTTTTCCGGGGTCGGGAGGACCGGGGAGCTGTTTTTT.

This clone was observed a handful of times. The chain uses TRBV6-6 and TRBJ2-7; 8 bases align to TRBD1. This CDR3 region has 14 residues. Germline lookup yields CDR1 MNHNY and CDR2 SVGAGI (reference sequence). J gave up 2 bases and V 6 bases, and 6 bases lay outside the gene matches. CDR3 region: CASRHGTGTYEQYF. The CDR3 nucleotides are TGTGCCAGCAGACACGGGACAGGTACCTACGAGCAGTACTTC.

The V gene is TRBV21-1, the J gene TRBJ1-1; the table's D call of TRBD1 was not tested on the DNA. TRBV21-1 is deemed a pseudogene. The CDR3 is 13 residues long. This CDR3 is CASLQGFGGEAFF. In DNA, the CDR3 is TGTGCCAGCTTACAGGGGTTTGGGGGTGAAGCTTTCTTT.

The chain is built from TRBV19 and TRBJ2-7, with D perhaps TRBD1 (5 bases). Germline V CDR1 and CDR2: LNHDA, SQIVND (reference sequence). The CDR3 has 13 residues. V lost 1 base and J 5 bases, leaving 9 bases between the germline ends. The CDR3 sequence: CASSIAARDEQYF. CDR3 nucleotide sequence: TGTGCCAGTAGTATAGCGGCCAGGGACGAGCAGTACTTC.

This sequence joins TRBV7-2 and TRBJ2-7; 13 positions agree with TRBD2. The germline gives CDR1 SGHTA, CDR2 FQGNSA. The CDR3 covers 17 residues. The junction had 7 bases not matched to a gene; V was cut back by 2 bases and J by 3 bases. The CDR3 protein is CASSLPLGLAGSYEQYF. CDR3 sequence (DNA): TGTGCCAGCAGCTTACCGTTGGGACTAGCGGGAAGCTACGAGCAGTACTTC.

The chain uses TRBV28 and TRBJ2-3; TRBD1 might be the D (6 bases). The CDR3 runs 15 residues. With 2 bases removed from V and 2 bases from J, the gap between germline ends came to 11 bases. Germline V gene data show CDR1 as MDHEN and CDR2 as SYDVKM. The CDR3 region is CASSLVGTLTDTQYF. The CDR3 region has the DNA TGTGCCAGCAGTTTAGTAGGGACACTCACAGATACGCAGTATTTT.

This clone was seen only a few times. V and J are TRBV2 and TRBJ2-2, with D perhaps TRBD1 (5 bases). There are 13 residues in the CDR3. V shed 6 bases and J shed 1 base, with 6 bases lying between them. Germline loops: CDR1 SNHLY, CDR2 FYNNEI. CDR3 nucleotides: TGTGCCAGCAGAACAGGGAACACCGGGGAGCTGTTTTTT. The encoded protein is CASRTGNTGELFF.

The V gene is TRBV7-9, the J gene TRBJ2-7, with D perhaps TRBD1 (5 bases). CDR1 is SEHNR and CDR2 is FQNEAQ in the germline V gene (reference sequence). V was clipped by 1 base and J by 2 bases, with 9 bases between them. This CDR3 contains 14 residues. As DNA, the CDR3 is TGTGCCAGCAGCTTAGAAAGGGGTCCCTACGAGCAGTACTTC. Translated, it gives CASSLERGPYEQYF.

The gene calls are TRBV2 and TRBJ1-5; TRBD1 might be the D (5 bases). Trimming stripped 5 bases from V and 0 bases from J, with 11 bases between. The V gene's germline CDR1 is SNHLY and CDR2 FYNNEI. This CDR3 has 15 residues. CDR3 nucleotides: TGTGCCAGCAGTCTGGACACCCCTAGCAATCAGCCCCAGCATTTT. Translation: CASSLDTPSNQPQHF.